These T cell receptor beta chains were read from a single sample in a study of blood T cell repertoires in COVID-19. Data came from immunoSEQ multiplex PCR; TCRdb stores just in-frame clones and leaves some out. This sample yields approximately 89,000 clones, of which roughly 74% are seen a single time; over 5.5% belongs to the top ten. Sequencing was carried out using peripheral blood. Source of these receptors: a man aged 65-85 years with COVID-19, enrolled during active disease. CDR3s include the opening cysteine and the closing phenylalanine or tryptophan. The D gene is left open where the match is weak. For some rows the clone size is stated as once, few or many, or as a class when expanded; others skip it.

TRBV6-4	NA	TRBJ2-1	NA	CASSQGDGSNEQFF	TGTGCCAGCAGTCAAGGGGATGGGTCCAATGAGCAGTTCTTC
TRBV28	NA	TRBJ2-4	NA	CASSTTDILAKNIQYF	TGTGCCAGCAGTACCACCGACATATTAGCCAAAAACATTCAGTACTTC
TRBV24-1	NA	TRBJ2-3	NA	CATSDPGVTDTQYF	TGTGCCACCAGTGATCCGGGAGTCACAGATACGCAGTATTTT
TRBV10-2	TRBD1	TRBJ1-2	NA	CASSPGQGLYGYTF	TGCGCCAGCAGTCCGGGACAGGGGCTTTATGGCTACACCTTC
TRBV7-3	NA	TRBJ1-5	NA	CASSLDRSEPQHF	TGTGCCAGCAGCTTAGATCGGAGCGAGCCCCAGCATTTT
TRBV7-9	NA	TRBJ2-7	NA	CASSLAREQYF	TGTGCCAGCAGCTTAGCGCGAGAGCAGTACTTC
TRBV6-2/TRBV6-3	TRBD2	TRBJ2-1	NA	CASSFPRVAGVIRNEQFF	TGTGCCAGCAGTTTCCCGAGGGTAGCGGGAGTTATCAGGAATGAGCAGTTCTTC
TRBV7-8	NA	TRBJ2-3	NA	CASSRRDTQYF	TGTGCCAGCAGCCGTCGGGATACGCAGTATTTT
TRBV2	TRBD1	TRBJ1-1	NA	CASKYRGMNTEAFF	TGTGCCAGCAAATACAGGGGCATGAACACTGAAGCTTTCTTT
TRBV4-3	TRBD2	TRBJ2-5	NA	CASSQGLAGTVTQYF	TGCGCCAGCAGCCAGGGACTAGCGGGGACCGTGACCCAGTACTTC
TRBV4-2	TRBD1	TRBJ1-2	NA	CASSLGQGRSNYGYTF	TGTGCCAGCAGCCTCGGACAGGGCAGATCCAACTATGGCTACACCTTC
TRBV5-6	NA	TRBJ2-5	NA	CASSLGAVQGQYF	TGTGCCAGCAGCTTGGGGGCGGTCCAGGGGCAGTACTTC
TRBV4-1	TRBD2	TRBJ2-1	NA	CASSRGLAGGGPSEQFF	TGCGCCAGCAGCCGGGGACTAGCGGGGGGCGGGCCCAGTGAGCAGTTCTTC
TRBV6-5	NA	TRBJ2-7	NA	CASSHVRADHEQYF	TGTGCCAGCAGCCATGTTCGAGCGGATCACGAGCAGTACTTC
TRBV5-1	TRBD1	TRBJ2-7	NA	CASSLMRQGLYEQYF	TGCGCCAGCAGCTTGATGAGACAGGGTCTTTACGAGCAGTACTTC
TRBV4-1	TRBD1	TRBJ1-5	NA	CASSQDDRGNQPQHF	TGCGCCAGCAGCCAGGACGACAGGGGAAATCAGCCCCAGCATTTT
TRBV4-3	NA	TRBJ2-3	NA	CASSQGLADTQYF	TGCGCCAGCAGCCAGGGGCTAGCGGATACGCAGTATTTT
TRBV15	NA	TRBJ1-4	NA	CATSPGSEDEKLFF	TGTGCCACCAGCCCGGGGAGCGAGGATGAAAAACTGTTTTTT
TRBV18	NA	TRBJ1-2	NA	CASSPYREIEGYTF	TGTGCCAGCTCACCCTATCGGGAGATTGAGGGCTACACCTTC
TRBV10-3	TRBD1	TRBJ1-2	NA	CAIDSGTGYYGYTF	TGTGCCATTGACTCCGGGACAGGGTACTATGGCTACACCTTC
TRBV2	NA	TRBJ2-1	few	CAYVAVNSYNEQFF	TGTGCCTACGTGGCAGTCAACTCCTACAATGAGCAGTTCTTC
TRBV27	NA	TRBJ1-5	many	CASSLSGGVGNQPQHF	TGTGCCAGCAGTTTATCAGGGGGGGTCGGCAATCAGCCCCAGCATTTT
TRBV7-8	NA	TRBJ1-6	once	CASSWRTDGSPLHF	TGTGCCAGCAGCTGGAGGACAGACGGTTCACCCCTCCACTTT
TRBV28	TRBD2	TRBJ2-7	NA	CASSLTGLASYEQYF	TGTGCCAGCAGTCTGACGGGACTAGCGAGCTACGAGCAGTACTTC
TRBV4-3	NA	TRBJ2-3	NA	CASSQDRQDTDTQYF	TGCGCCAGCAGCCAAGATAGGCAGGACACAGATACGCAGTATTTT
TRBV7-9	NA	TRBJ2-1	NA	CASSLVLSEQFF	TGTGCCAGCAGCTTAGTCCTTAGTGAGCAGTTCTTC
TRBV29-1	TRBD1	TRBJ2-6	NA	CSVAGTGLSGANVLTF	TGCAGCGTCGCCGGGACAGGCCTCTCTGGGGCCAACGTCCTGACTTTC
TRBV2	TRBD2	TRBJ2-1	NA	CASSERTSGVYNEQFF	TGTGCCAGCAGTGAAAGGACTAGCGGGGTCTACAATGAGCAGTTCTTC
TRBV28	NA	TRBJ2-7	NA	CASRTPSRESHEQYF	TGTGCCAGCCGCACCCCCTCACGGGAGAGCCACGAGCAGTACTTC
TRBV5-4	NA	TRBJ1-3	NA	CASSLSFTAENTIYF	TGTGCCAGCAGCTTGTCTTTCACCGCGGAAAACACCATATATTTT
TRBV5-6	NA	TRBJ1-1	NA	CASSPPAGGTAFF	TGTGCCAGCAGCCCCCCGGCGGGAGGTACAGCTTTCTTT
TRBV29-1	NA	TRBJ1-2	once	CSVRTAIKMTNYGYTF	TGCAGCGTTCGTACAGCTATTAAAATGACTAACTATGGCTACACCTTC
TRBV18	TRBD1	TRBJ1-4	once	CASSPPGQINEKLFF	TGTGCCAGCTCACCCCCGGGACAGATTAATGAAAAACTGTTTTTT
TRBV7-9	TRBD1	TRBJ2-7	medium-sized	CASSKGQGGDEQYF	TGTGCCAGCAGCAAGGGACAGGGGGGAGACGAGCAGTACTTC